The present TCR beta chain was sequenced within a study of Graves' ophthalmopathy and Graves' hyperthyroidism. This CDR3 spans 16 amino acids. J gave up 3 bases and V 6 bases, and 12 bases lay outside the gene matches. Germline CDR1 KGHSH, CDR2 LQKENI. Investigators amplified TCR beta CDR3 regions from RNA transcripts. Scientists carried out first-round RT-PCR using HTBI primers and then a second-round multiplex PCR. Each CDR3 protein is one row after TCRdb ran MiXCR on the multiplex PCR reads. Altogether around 590,000 distinct CDR3 sequences are present, under 45% being singletons, with the ten largest covering 3.5% to 4.5%. Turning to this clonotype: Its antigen remains unidentified.

Uncontrolled infections, pregnancy, lactation or other autoimmune diseases led to patient exclusion. Overall study results and limits: Ophthalmopathy progression predictions by the model showed nearly 75% specificity and 70.59% sensitivity. Classification of ophthalmopathy versus stable hyperthyroidism by a 13-signature model yielded under 90% sensitivity and around 76% specificity. Blood shared most expanded thyroid clonotypes above 0.001 frequency.

The J gene is TRBJ2-7, the V gene TRBV18, with 9 bases lining up with TRBD1. This clonotype originated in an adult man with Graves' hyperthyroidism. The source material was peripheral blood or thyroid tissue (not recorded which). For the CDR3, the DNA is TGTGCCAGCTCCCGAGGAGGGACAGGGAAGGGCTACGAGCAGTACTTC. The encoded protein is CASSRGGTGKGYEQYF.